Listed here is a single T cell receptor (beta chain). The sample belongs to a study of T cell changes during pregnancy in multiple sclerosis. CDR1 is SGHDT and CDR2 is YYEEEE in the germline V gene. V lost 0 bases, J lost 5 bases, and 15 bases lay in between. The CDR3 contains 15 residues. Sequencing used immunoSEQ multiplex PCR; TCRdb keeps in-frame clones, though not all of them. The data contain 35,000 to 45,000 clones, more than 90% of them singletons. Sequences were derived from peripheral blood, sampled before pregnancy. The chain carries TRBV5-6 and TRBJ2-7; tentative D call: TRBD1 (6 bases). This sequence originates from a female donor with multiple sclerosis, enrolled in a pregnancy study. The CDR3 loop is CASSLAHTGNHEQYF. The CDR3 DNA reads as TGTGCCAGCAGCTTGGCTCACACAGGGAACCACGAGCAGTACTTC.